This T cell receptor beta chain was documented in a study of blood T cell repertoires in COVID-19. Clones were sequenced by immunoSEQ multiplex PCR, and TCRdb holds only the in-frame ones, with some missing. Here the sample spans around 170,000 clones, about nine tenths being singletons. The length of the CDR3 is 15 residues. V was shortened by 0 bases and J by 5 bases, with 13 bases between the two germline ends. The germline CDR1 and CDR2 sequences are MGHRA and YSYEKL. The sequenced material came from PBMCs or T cells enriched from blood (not recorded which). This TCR came from a woman between 18 and 29 years old who had recovered from COVID-19. The V gene is TRBV4-1, the J gene TRBJ1-2; D is uncertain. CDR3 residues: CASSQDVGRRYGYTF. The CDR3 region has the DNA TGCGCCAGCAGCCAAGATGTCGGCAGGAGGTATGGCTACACCTTC.